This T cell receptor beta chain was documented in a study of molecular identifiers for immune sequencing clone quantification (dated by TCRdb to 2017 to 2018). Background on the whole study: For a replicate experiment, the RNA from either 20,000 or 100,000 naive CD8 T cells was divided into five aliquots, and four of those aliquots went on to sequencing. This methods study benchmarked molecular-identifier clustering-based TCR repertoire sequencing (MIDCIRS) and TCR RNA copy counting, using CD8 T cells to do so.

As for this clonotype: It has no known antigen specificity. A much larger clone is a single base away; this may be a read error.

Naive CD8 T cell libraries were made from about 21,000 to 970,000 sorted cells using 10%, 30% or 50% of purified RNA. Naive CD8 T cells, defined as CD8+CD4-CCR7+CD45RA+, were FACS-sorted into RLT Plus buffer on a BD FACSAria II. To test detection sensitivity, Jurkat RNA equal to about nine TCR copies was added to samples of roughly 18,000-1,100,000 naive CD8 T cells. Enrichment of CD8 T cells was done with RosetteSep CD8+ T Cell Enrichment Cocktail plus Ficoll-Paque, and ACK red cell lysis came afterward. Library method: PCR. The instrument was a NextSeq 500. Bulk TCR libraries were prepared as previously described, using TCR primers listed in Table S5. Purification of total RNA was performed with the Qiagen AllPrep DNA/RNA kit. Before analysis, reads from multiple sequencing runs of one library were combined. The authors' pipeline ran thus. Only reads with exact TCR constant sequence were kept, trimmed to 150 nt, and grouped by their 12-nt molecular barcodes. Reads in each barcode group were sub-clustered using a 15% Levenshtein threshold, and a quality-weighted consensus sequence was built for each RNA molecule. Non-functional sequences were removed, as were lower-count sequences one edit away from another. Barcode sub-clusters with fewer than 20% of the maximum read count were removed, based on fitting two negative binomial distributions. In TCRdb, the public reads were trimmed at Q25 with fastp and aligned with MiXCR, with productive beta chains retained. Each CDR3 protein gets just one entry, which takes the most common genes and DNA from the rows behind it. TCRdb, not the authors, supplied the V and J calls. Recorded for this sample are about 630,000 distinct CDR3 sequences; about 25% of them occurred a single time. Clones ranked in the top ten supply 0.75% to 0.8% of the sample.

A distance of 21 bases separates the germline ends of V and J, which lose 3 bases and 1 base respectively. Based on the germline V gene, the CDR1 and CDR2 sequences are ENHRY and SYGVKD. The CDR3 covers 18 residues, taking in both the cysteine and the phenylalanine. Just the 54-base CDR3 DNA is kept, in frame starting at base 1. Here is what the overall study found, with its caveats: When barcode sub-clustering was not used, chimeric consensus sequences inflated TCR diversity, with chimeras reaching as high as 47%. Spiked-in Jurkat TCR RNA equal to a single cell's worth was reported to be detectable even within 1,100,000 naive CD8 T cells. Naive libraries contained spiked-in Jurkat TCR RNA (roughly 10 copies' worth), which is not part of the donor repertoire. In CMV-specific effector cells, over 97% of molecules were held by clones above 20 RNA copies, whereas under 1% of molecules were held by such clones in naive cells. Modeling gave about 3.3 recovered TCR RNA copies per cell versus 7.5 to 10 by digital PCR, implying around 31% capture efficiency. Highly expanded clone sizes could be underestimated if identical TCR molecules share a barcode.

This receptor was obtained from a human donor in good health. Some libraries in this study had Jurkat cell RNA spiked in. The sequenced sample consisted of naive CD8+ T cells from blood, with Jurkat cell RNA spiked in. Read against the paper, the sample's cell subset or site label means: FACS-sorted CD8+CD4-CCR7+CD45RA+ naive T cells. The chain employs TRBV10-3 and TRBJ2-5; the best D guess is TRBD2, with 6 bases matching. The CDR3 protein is CAISDIAVGYPSQETQYF. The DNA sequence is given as TGTGCCATCAGTGACATAGCGGTGGGTTACCCCTCCCAAGAGACCCAGTACTTC.